Detailed here is one T cell receptor beta chain. The antigen this receptor binds is unknown. No qualities accompany the bases; no much larger clone lies one base away. This entry belongs to a study of blood T cell repertoires in COVID-19 (dated by TCRdb to between 2020 and 2021). For the study in its entirety: Samples from collaborators originated in the United States, Italy and Spain and spanned both the acute and convalescent phases of COVID-19. Subjects who had been exposed to COVID-19, were actively infected with it, or had recovered from it provided the deeply sampled blood TCRbeta repertoires that made up the dataset. The prospective study material was composed of cDNA or gDNA derived from T cells, B-cell-depleted T cells, or PBMCs. Samples were obtained from the ongoing ImmuneRACE study (first 160 participants) and from over 1,000 subjects provided by 6 global collaborators. HLA class I and class II types, where available, came from metadata supplied by the sample provider rather than from assay-based typing. The sample metadata nearly always contained a de-identified subject ID, COVID-19 status, age in years and sex. The repertoires were released in a freely available public database intended as a resource for research on the immune response to SARS-CoV-2.

One collaborating source in Seattle enrolled patients while the patients were actively infected and followed the patients over time throughout the course of disease. Each collaborating institution followed its own protocols to collect whole blood in K2EDTA tubes. Collaborator samples were shipped for TCRbeta analysis as frozen whole blood, isolated PBMCs, or DNA extracted from either sample type. CDR1 and CDR2 (SGDLS, YYNGEE) derive from the germline V gene. Trimming takes 3 bases off V and 4 bases off J; junction bases not matched to a gene: 2. There are 14 amino acids in the CDR3, from cysteine to phenylalanine inclusive. Only the CDR3 portion is preserved as DNA: 42 bases, with reading frame beginning at the first base. TCRbeta CDR3 regions were amplified from genomic DNA using the immunoSEQ Assay, a bias-controlled multiplex PCR. For the original study's pipeline: The number of nucleated cells in each sample was estimated by amplification of reference gene primers within the assay. To quantify the absolute abundance of each unique TCRbeta CDR3 rearrangement, sequence reads were collapsed and filtered. For each sample, productive Simpson clonality was calculated by taking the square root of Simpson's diversity index across productive rearrangements. Sourced from immuneACCESS, this table was stored by TCRdb with only in-frame sequences that have V and J called. A share of the clones is absent; for the studies checked, an unresolved V gene accounts for under half, and the remainder has no known explanation. That table gives V, J and clone size, and the DNA gave D and trimming. Across this sample there are approximately 250,000 clones, with around 90% seen only once. The ten largest account for more than 0.65% of the sample.

Overall study outcomes, separate from this receptor: The quantity of clinical and demographic metadata differed by source and by participant and was supplied without curation.

This TCR derives from a man under 40 with COVID-19, enrolled during active disease. The sequenced sample was peripheral blood. The chain couples TRBV9 to TRBJ1-2; 11 central bases correspond to TRBD1. The DNA sequence reads TGTGCCAGCAGCGGGACAGGGGGCGGCTATGGCTACACCTTC. The encoded protein is CASSGTGGGYGYTF.